Listed below are T cell receptor beta chains from one sample, sequenced in a study of monozygotic twins with inflammatory bowel disease. From the 5' RACE reads, TCRdb lists one entry per CDR3 protein and no DNA. The sample data list about 300,000 distinct CDR3 sequences. The material sequenced was blood. The source is a human donor with ulcerative colitis or Crohn's disease, or a healthy co-twin of an affected twin (not recorded which). Both conserved end residues are part of each CDR3.

j_gene,v_gene,len,CDR3aa
TRBJ1-6,TRBV29-1,14,CSVEDQGGSSPLHF
TRBJ1-5,TRBV6-1,15,CASSAHVGDNQPQHF
TRBJ2-7,TRBV18,14,CASSPVDQSYEQYF
TRBJ1-1,TRBV19,15,CASRIQGNMNTEAFF
TRBJ2-6,TRBV20-1,14,CSATGDSGANVLTF
TRBJ2-7,TRBV7-2,16,CASSLDLAGSSYEQYF
TRBJ2-2,TRBV6-5,17,CASSYSRTSANTGELFF
TRBJ1-6,TRBV15,15,CATSKTQGISAPLHF
TRBJ2-1,TRBV20-1,15,CSASAGQGLYNEQFF
TRBJ2-1,TRBV27,16,CASSLGLGTSEHEQFF